This entry features one T cell receptor beta chain sequence. V was cut by 4 bases and J by 7 bases, with 14 bases left in between. Germline CDR1 and CDR2: SGHTA and FQGTGA. The CDR3 runs 14 residues. The data stem from a study of T-cell reconstitution after alpha-beta-depleted transplantation in children. The TCRbeta library incorporated unique molecular identifiers. TCRdb re-called the PCR reads with MiXCR, one entry per CDR3 protein. The repertoire holds 450,000 to 500,000 distinct CDR3 sequences, roughly an eighth seen once, with about 5.6% in the top ten. The sequence was obtained from a human donor who donated a stem cell graft to a child with combined immunodeficiency. This material consisted of PBMCs from the stem cell graft donor, taken from the stem cell graft. The rearrangement links TRBV7-3 to TRBJ2-1; D ambiguous. The CDR3 spells CASSSLTRTNEQFF. Here the CDR3 DNA reads TGTGCCAGCAGCTCCCTAACAAGAACGAATGAGCAGTTCTTC.